This T cell receptor beta chain is from a study of spatial heterogeneity in lung cancer (dated by TCRdb to the late 2010s). Concerning the study at large: More beta-chain than alpha-chain transcripts were consistently detected, likely reflecting higher beta-chain transcript abundance. In the raw uncorrected reads, each unique combination of TCR and UMI appeared more than ten times on average. In non-small cell lung cancer, the study quantitatively compared TCR alpha and beta repertoires across several tumor regions, matched nontumor lung, and blood. TCR repertoire features were related to nonsynonymous mutation counts determined by whole-exome sequencing of tumor tissue. Both alpha and beta chains were TCR-sequenced in samples taken at surgery, namely 220 tumor regions, roughly 64 matched nontumor lung samples and about 58 PBMC samples.

This clonotype was seen many times. No antigen is known for it. No quality values exist for individual bases; no much larger clone is one base distant. Library creation used 5' RACE. Sequencer: NextSeq 500. To allow correction of PCR and sequencing errors, the TCR library protocol tagged every TCR cDNA molecule with a unique molecular identifier. The original methods were these. Decombinator tools were used for TCR identification, UMI-based error correction and CDR3 extraction. TCRs above a frequency of 2 per 1,000, corresponding to the top 1% of the tumor frequency distribution, were defined as expanded. Renyi diversity was computed with the R vegan package after each repertoire had been subsampled 100 times to 5,000 TCRs. To build CDR3 similarity networks, amino acid triplet string-kernel similarity was used, and CDR3s were connected when their pairwise similarity was above 0.82. TCRdb reprocessing: public reads trimmed at Q25 with fastp, clones called with MiXCR, in-frame beta chains kept. Rows merge per CDR3 protein into single entries with the most common DNA and genes. These V and J calls derive from TCRdb rather than the authors' analysis. This sample has 20,000 to 25,000 distinct CDR3 sequences in its table, and roughly 4.5% of those were observed once. Jointly, the top ten make up about 7.7% of the sample.

Taken from cysteine to phenylalanine, the CDR3 has 16 residues. Only CDR3 DNA is held: 48 bases, read in frame from base 1. CDR1 is given as SGHAT and CDR2 as FQNNGV, both from the germline V gene. A distance of 22 bases separates the germline ends of V and J, which lose 4 bases and 8 bases respectively. General study outcomes and caveats: Confirming at a functional level the hypothesis that regional TCRs recognize regional mutations was considered to require additional single-cell paired TCR alpha and beta sequencing. Ubiquitous expanded tumor TCRs were found in blood more often at tumor resection than at routine follow-up.

The sample's time point label, decoded: sample taken at primary tumor resection. Donors were 72 patients with early-stage, untreated non-small cell lung cancer from the lung TRACERx cohort. TCR sequencing used whole RNA extracted from tumor and nontumor lung tissue, or from cryopreserved PBMC samples, without cell sorting. A patient was chosen for TCR sequencing only when enough RNA was available from at least two tumor regions. The clonotype was recovered from a male donor with early-stage non-small cell lung cancer. The sample in question was PBMCs, obtained at surgery. Rearrangement joined TRBV11-2 to TRBJ2-3; perhaps TRBD1 is the D gene, with 6 bases matching. The DNA sequence is TGTGCCAGCAGCTACTACAGGGAAGCGGAAGCTCTTACGCAGTATTTT. Translated, it gives CASSYYREAEALTQYF.